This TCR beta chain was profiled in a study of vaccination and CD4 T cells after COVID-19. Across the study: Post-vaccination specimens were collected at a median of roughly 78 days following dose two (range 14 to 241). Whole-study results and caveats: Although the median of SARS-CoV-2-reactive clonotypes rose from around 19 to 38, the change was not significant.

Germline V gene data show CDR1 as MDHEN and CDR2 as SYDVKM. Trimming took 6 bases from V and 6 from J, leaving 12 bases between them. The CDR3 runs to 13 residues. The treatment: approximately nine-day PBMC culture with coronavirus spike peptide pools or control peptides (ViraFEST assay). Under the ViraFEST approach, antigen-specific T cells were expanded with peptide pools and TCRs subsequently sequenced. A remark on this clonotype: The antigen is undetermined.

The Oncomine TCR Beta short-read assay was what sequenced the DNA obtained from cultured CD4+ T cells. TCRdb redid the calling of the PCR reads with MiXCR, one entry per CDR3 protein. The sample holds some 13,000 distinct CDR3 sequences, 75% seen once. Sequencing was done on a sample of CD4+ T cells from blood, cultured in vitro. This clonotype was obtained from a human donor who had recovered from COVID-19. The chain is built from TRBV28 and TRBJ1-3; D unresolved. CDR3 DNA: TGTGCCAGCAGGAAACCTGGGGAAAACACCATATATTTT. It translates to CASRKPGENTIYF.